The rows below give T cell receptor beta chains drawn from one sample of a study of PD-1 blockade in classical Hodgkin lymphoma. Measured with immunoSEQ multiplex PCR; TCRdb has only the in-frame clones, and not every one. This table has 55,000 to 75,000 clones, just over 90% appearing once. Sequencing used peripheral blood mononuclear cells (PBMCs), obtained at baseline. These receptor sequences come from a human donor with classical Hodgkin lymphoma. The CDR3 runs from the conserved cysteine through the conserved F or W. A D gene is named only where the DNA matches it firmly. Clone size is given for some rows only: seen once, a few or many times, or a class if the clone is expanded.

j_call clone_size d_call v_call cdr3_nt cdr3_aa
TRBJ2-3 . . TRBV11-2 TGTGCCAGCAGCCCAGCACCTCGGGGCACAGATACGCAGTATTTT CASSPAPRGTDTQYF
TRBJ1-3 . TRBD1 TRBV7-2 TGTGCCAGCAGCCCACAGGGGCCCTCTGGAAACACCATATATTTT CASSPQGPSGNTIYF
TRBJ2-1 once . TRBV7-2 TGTGCCAGCAGCTTATTCAGTCTTGGTGAGCAGTTCTTC CASSLFSLGEQFF
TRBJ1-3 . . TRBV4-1 TGCGCCAGCAGCCAAGAGGAAAGTCCAGGGCTTTTAAGAAACACCATATATTTT CASSQEESPGLLRNTIYF
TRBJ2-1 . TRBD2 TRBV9 TGTGCCAGCAACCCCTCCTCACTAGCGGGGGGGTACAATGAGCAGTTCTTC CASNPSSLAGGYNEQFF
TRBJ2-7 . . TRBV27 TGTGCCAGCAGCCGGACGGCTCAGGAGCAGTACTTC CASSRTAQEQYF
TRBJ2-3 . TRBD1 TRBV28 TGTGCCAGCAGTCGCCGGGACAGAAGTACAGATACGCAGTATTTT CASSRRDRSTDTQYF
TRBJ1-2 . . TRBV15 TGTGCCACCAGCAGAGGAGGAGCAGTCTATGGCTACACCTTC CATSRGGAVYGYTF
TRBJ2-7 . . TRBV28 TGTGCCAGCAGTTTAGGGGCCCCCTACGAGCAGTACTTC CASSLGAPYEQYF
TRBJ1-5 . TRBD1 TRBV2 TGTGCCAGCAGGAAGGGACAGGGGAGTAATCAGCCCCAGCATTTT CASRKGQGSNQPQHF
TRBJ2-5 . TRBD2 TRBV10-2 TGCGCCAGCAGTGAGTTGGCGGGGGGTAAAGAGACCCAGTACTTC CASSELAGGKETQYF
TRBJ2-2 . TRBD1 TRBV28 TGTGCCAGCACCGGTAGCGGATTCACAGGGGGGACCGGGGAGCTGTTTTTT CASTGSGFTGGTGELFF
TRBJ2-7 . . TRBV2 TGTGCCAGCAGTCAGTCCGAATCTGATTTTAGCTCCTACGAGCAGTACTTC CASSQSESDFSSYEQYF
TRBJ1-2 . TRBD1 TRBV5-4 TGTGCCAGCAGCTGGACAGGGGGCAATGGCTACACCTTC CASSWTGGNGYTF
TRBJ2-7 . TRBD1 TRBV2 TGTGCCAGCAAGATGCCGGGACAGGGGGGATACGAGCAGTACTTC CASKMPGQGGYEQYF
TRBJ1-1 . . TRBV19 TGTGCCAGTATCCCCCCCGGGGCCCCTGAAGCTTTCTTT CASIPPGAPEAFF
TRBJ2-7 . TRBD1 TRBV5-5 TGTGCCAGCAGCTTGGGACAGGGTCCATCCTACGAGCAGTACTTC CASSLGQGPSYEQYF
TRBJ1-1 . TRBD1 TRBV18 TGTGCCAGCTCATTGTCTTTAGGGACAGGGAATACTGAAGCTTTCTTT CASSLSLGTGNTEAFF
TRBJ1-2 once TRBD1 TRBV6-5 TGTGCCAACAACAACAGGGGGGACTATGGCTACACCTTC CANNNRGDYGYTF
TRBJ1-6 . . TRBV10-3 TGTGCCAGCGTGGACGGGTATGACGGAAATTCACCCCTCCACTTT CASVDGYDGNSPLHF
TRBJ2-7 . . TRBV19 TGTGCCAGTAGTATAAGAGGACAGCCGTACGAGCAGTACTTC CASSIRGQPYEQYF
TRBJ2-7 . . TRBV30 TGTGCCTGGAGGCCCCAGCTTGAGAACTACGAGCAGTACTTC CAWRPQLENYEQYF
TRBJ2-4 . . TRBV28 TGTGCCAGCAGTACCCCTGGAGGGGCCGTGGACATTCAGTACTTC CASSTPGGAVDIQYF